Listed here is a single T cell receptor (beta chain). The specificity of this receptor is unknown. Per-nucleotide qualities are absent, and no much larger clonotype sits a single base away. These data are taken from a study of shared clonotypes between healthy human individuals (dated by TCRdb to between 2020 and 2021). Describing the broader study: The cohort comprised two women and a few men aged 18 to 49 years. Per donor, three plates each were used for CD4 naive and CD4 memory, two for CD8 naive, and one for CD8 memory. To estimate repertoire size and how much clonotype sharing occurs between individuals, the study deeply sequenced the blood TCR repertoires of about 5 healthy adults. Libraries were prepared and TCR repertoires were sequenced by different laboratories using diverse techniques, in order to increase sequencing depth and limit assay-specific biases. Between about 0.8 and 9.5 billion PBMCs per donor were obtained by leukapheresis. Here is what the overall study found, with its caveats: Pairwise subsampling led to the expectation that sequencing depth would affect the degree of clonotype sharing among donors. Sharing across a handful of donors was observed for 5% to 6.5% of naive CD4, 3% to 4% of naive CD8, 2% to 2.5% of memory CD4, and around 0.42% of memory CD8 clonotypes. Estimated clonotype richness was generally larger for naive than for memory subsets. Incomplete sequencing was indicated by rarefaction of sorted-subset datasets, despite the large sequencing depth. The small number of donors limited the genetic and exposure-history diversity represented. Compared with non-shared clonotypes, the clonotypes found in all four sorted-subset donors had higher generation probabilities. Sampling was restricted to blood, and TCR repertoires in tissues likely differ from the TCR repertoires found in blood.

The donors were healthy, HIV-negative adults with no recently reported acute infections or vaccinations. Every donor was a Caucasian adult living in Nashville, Tennessee, USA. CD4+ T cells were enriched by magnetic negative selection, after which naive cells were positively selected on CD45RA and the negative fraction was taken as the memory subset. After blood collection by leukapheresis, PBMCs were isolated using Ficoll-Histopaque density gradient centrifugation and then cryopreserved in the vapor phase of liquid nitrogen. Analytical flow cytometry was used to check the purity and quantity of every magnetically sorted T cell population. Genomic DNA was isolated from every sorted fraction and measured by UV absorbance on a Nanodrop 2000c. The CDR3 contains 15 residues, cysteine and phenylalanine counted. Kept here is only the CDR3 DNA, which spans 45 bases and is read in frame from base 1. V is pruned by 5 bases and J by 2 bases, leaving 6 bases of the junction without a gene match. Sequences LNHNV (CDR1) and YYDKDF (CDR2) are obtained from the germline V gene (reference sequence).

TCR CDR3 regions were amplified from genomic DNA by multiplex PCR using the deep immunoSEQ assay. For each cell subset, the extracted genomic DNA was distributed evenly across all wells of several immunoSEQ 96-well plates, and each plate served as one replicate. Each replicate PCR for sorted subsets received about 0.2 ug genomic DNA, equal to roughly 30,000 T cell genomes. Purified libraries were measured with a Qubit 3.0 fluorometer, size-checked on a Bioanalyzer 2100, and measured again with the KAPA Library Quantification kit. Every immunoSEQ 96-well plate was sequenced on a dedicated single-read 150-cycle Illumina NextSeq 550 flow cell. The original pipeline was this. The immunoSEQ output contained only junctional sequences without quality scores, so filtering could not match that applied to full-length reads. Sequences were annotated with PyIR, a Python wrapper for IgBLAST v1.9, and V/J genes and CDR3 were assigned using IMGT germline references. Reads were filtered out if the reads had weak V/J assignments (E-value above 1e-6), no CDR3, stop codons, out-of-frame junctions, or ambiguous translated residues. V3J clonotypes were defined as sequences sharing the same inferred V gene, J gene, and CDR3 amino acid sequence. Percentage overlap between repertoires was calculated by dividing the number of shared unique clonotypes by the size of the smaller repertoire. RTK rarefaction, the Chao1 estimator, and Recon v2.1 estimates of unobserved clonotypes were used to assess repertoire richness. Generation probabilities for all TCRbeta clonotypes obtained by the gDNA method from a handful of donors were computed using OLGA. The table was pulled from immuneACCESS by TCRdb, which kept in-frame rearrangements only. Such tables lose some clones; where checked, under half of the loss comes from unresolved V genes, and the rest has no known cause. V and J calls and clone size follow that table, whereas D and trimming were derived from the DNA. The sample table holds around 1.4 million clones, of which about 98.5% were seen once. About 0.35% of the sample is held by the ten biggest clonotypes.

This sequence originates from a man aged 25-40 years in good health. Sequencing was carried out using naive CD4+ T cells sorted from blood. Explained via the paper, the cell subset or site label denotes: CD45RA+ positively selected. This chain is built from TRBV15 and TRBJ2-7, with 10 junctional bases fitting TRBD1. The CDR3 has the sequence CATSELDRGPYEQYF. The DNA sequence is given as TGTGCCACCAGCGAACTAGACAGGGGGCCCTACGAGCAGTACTTC.